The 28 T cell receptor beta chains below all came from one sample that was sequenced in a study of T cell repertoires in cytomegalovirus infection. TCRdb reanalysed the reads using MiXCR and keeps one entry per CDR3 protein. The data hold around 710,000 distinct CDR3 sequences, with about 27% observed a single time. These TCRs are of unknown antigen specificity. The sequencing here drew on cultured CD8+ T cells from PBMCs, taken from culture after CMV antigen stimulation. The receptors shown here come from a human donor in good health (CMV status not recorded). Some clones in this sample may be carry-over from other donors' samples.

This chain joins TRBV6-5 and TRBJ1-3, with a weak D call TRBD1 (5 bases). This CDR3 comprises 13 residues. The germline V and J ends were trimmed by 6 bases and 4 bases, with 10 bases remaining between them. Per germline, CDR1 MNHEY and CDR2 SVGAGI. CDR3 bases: TGTGCCAGCAGACCCGGGGCAGGAAACACCATATATTTT. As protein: CASRPGAGNTIYF.

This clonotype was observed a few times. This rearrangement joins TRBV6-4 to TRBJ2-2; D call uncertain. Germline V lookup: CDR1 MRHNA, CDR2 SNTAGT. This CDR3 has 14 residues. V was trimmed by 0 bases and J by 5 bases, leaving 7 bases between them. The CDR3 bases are TGTGCCAGCAGTGACTCCGCGGATACCGGGGAGCTGTTTTTT. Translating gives CASSDSADTGELFF.

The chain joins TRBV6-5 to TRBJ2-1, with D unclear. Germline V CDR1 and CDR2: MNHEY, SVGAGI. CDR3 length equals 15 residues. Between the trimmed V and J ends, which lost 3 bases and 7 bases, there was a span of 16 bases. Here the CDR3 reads CASSYSEVSANEQFF. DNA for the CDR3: TGTGCCAGCAGTTATTCGGAAGTAAGTGCGAATGAGCAGTTCTTC.

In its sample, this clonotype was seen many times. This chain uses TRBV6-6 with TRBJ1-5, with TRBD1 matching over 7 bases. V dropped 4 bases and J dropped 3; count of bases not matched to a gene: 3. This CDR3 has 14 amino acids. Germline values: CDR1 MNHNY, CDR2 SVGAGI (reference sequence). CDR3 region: CASSLGQYNQPQHF. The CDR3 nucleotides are TGTGCCAGCAGTTTGGGACAGTACAATCAGCCCCAGCATTTT.

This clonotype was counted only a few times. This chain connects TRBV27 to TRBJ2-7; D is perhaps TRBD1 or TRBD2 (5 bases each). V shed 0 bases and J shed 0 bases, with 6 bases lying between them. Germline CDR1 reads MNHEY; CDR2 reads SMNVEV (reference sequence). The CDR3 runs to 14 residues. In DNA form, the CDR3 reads TGTGCCAGCAGTTTATCGAGGGGCTCCTACGAGCAGTACGTC. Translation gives CASSLSRGSYEQYV.

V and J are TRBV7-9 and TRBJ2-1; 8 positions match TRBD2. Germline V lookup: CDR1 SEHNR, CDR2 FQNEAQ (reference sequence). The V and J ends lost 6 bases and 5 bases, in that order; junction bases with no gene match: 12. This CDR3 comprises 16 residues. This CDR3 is CASSSRAGDPHNEQFF. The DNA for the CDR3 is TGTGCCAGCAGTTCTCGAGCGGGGGATCCACACAATGAGCAGTTCTTC. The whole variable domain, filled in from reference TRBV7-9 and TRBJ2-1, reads DTGVSQNPRHKITKRGQNVTFRCDPISEHNRLYWYRQTLGQGPEFLTYFQNEAQLEKSRLLSDRFSAERPKGSFSTLEIQRTEQGDSAMYLCASSSRAGDPHNEQFFGPGTRLTVL.

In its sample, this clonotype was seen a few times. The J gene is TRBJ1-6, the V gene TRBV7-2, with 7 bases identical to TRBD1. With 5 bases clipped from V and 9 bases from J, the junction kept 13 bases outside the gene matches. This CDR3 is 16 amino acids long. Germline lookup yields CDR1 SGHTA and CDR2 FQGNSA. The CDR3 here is CASSPEKQGSFSPLHF. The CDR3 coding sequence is TGTGCCAGCAGCCCAGAAAAACAGGGGTCTTTTTCACCCCTCCACTTT.

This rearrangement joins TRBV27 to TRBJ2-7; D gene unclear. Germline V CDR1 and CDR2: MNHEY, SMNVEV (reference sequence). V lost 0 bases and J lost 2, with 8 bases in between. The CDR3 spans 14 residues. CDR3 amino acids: CASSLSTGPYEQYF. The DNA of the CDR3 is TGTGCCAGCAGTTTATCGACTGGGCCCTACGAGCAGTACTTC.

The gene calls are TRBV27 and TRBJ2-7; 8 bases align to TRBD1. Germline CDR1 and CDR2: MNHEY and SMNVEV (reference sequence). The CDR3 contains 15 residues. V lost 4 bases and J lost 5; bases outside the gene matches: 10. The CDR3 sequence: CASSSTPDRVDEQYF. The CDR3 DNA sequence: TGTGCCAGCAGTTCGACACCGGACAGGGTGGACGAGCAGTACTTC.

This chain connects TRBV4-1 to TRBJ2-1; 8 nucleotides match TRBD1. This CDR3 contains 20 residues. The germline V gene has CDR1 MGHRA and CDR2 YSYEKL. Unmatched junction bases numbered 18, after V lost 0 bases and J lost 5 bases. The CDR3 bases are TGCGCCAGCAGCCAAGAAAAGGAAGCCCCACAGGGGGGTTCGGACAATGAGCAGTTCTTC. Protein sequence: CASSQEKEAPQGGSDNEQFF.

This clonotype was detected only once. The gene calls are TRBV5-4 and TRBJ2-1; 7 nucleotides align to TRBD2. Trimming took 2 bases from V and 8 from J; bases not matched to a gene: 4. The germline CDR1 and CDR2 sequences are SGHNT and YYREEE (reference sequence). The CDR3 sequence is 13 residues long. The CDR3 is CASSFAGVDEQFF. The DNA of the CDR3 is TGTGCCAGCAGCTTTGCGGGGGTGGATGAGCAGTTCTTC.

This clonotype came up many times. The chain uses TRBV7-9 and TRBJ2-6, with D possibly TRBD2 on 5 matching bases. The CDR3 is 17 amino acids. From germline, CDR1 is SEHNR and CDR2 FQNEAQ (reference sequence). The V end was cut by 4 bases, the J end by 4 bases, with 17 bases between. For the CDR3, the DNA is TGTGCCAGCAGCTCCACTCAGAGGGCACCCGGGGCCAACGTCCTGACTTTC. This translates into CASSSTQRAPGANVLTF.

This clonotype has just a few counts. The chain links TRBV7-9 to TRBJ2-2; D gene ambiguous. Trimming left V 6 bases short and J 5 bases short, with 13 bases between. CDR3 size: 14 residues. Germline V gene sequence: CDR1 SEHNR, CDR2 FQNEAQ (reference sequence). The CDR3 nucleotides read TGTGCCAGCAGGGAAGACATAGGGACCGGGGAGCTGTTTTTT. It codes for CASREDIGTGELFF.

The chain's CDR3 is CSAMDRTVSYEQYF. DNA of the CDR3: TGCAGTGCAATGGACAGGACAGTCTCCTACGAGCAGTACTTC. The chain joins TRBV20-1 to TRBJ2-7; 7 nucleotides agree with TRBD1. This CDR3 spans 14 amino acids. Germline CDR1 is DFQATT and CDR2 is SNEGSKA (reference sequence). Trimming took 6 bases from V and 0 from J; bases not matched to a gene: 8.

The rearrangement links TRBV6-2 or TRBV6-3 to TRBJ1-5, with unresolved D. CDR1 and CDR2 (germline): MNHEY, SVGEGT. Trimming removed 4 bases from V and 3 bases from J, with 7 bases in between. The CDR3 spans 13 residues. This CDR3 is CASSLLINQPQHF. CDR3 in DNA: TGTGCCAGCAGTTTACTAATCAATCAGCCCCAGCATTTT.

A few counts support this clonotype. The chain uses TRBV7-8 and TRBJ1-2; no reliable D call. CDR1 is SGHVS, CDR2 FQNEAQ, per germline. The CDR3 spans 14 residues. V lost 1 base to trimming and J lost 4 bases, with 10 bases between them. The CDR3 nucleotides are TGTGCCAGCAGCTTAGTAGACCGATTCTATGGCTACACCTTC. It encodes CASSLVDRFYGYTF. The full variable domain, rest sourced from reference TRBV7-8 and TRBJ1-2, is GAGVSQSPRYKVAKRGQDVALRCDPISGHVSLFWYQQALGQGPEFLTYFQNEAQLDKSGLPSDRFFAERPEGSVSTLKIQRTQQEDSAVYLCASSLVDRFYGYTFGSGTRLTVV.

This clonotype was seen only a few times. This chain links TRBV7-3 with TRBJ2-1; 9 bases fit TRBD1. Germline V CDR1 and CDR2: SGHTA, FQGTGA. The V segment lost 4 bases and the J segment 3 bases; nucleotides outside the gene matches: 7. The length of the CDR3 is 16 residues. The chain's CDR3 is CASSWGTGFLYNEQFF. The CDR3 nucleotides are TGTGCCAGCAGCTGGGGGACAGGGTTTCTCTACAATGAGCAGTTCTTC.

Here the CDR3 reads CASIQDSYNEQFF. In DNA, the CDR3 is TGTGCCAGCATCCAGGACAGTTACAATGAGCAGTTCTTC. V gene TRBV6-2 or TRBV6-3 combines with J gene TRBJ2-1; a weak D match, TRBD1 (6 bases). CDR1 is MNHEY and CDR2 is SVGEGT in the germline V gene. The CDR3 has 13 residues. Trimming took off 7 bases at V and 4 bases at J, with 11 bases between the two ends.

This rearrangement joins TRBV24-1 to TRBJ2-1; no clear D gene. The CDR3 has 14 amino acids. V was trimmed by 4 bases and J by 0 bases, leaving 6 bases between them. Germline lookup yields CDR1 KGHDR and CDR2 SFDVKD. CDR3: CATSDSSSYNEQFF. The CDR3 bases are TGTGCCACCAGTGACTCGAGCTCCTACAATGAGCAGTTCTTC.

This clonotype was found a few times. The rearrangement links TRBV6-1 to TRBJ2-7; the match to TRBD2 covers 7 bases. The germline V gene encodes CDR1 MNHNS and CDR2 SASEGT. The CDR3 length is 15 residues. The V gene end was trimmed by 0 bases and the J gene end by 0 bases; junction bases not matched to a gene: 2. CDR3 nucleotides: TGTGCCAGCAGTGAAGCGGGGGGGAGCTCCTACGAGCAGTACGTC. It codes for CASSEAGGSSYEQYV.

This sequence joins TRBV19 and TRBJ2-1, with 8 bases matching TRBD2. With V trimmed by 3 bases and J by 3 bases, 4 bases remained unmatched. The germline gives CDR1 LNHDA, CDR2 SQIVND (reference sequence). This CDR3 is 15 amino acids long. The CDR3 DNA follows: TGTGCCAGTAGTATTGTCCGGGGGGGCTACAATGAGCAGTTCTTC. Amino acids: CASSIVRGGYNEQFF.

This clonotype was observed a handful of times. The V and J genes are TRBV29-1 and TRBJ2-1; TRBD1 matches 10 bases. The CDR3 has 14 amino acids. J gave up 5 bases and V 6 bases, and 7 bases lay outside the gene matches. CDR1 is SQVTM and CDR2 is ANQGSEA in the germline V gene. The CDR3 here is CSVSGTGVNNEQFF. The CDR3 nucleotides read TGCAGCGTCTCCGGGACAGGGGTCAACAATGAGCAGTTCTTC.

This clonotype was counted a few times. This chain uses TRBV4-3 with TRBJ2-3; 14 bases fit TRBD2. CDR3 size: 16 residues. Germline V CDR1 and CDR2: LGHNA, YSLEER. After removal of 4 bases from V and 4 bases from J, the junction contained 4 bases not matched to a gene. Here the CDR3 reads CASSRPTSGGADTQYF. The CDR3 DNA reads TGCGCCAGCAGCCGACCGACTAGCGGGGGGGCAGATACGCAGTATTTT.

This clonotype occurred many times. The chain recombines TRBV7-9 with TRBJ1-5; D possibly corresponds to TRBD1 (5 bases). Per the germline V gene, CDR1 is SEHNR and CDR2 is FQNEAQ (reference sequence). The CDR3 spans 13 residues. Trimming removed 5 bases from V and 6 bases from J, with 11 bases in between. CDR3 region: CASSPPGLQPQHF. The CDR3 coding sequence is TGTGCCAGCAGCCCCCCGGGGCTTCAGCCCCAGCATTTT.

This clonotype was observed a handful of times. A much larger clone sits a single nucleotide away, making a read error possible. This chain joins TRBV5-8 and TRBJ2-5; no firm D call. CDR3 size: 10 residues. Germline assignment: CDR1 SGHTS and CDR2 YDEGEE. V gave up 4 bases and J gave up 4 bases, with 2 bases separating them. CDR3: CASSIETQYF. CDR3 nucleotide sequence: TGTGCCAGCAGCATAGAGACCCAGTACTTC.

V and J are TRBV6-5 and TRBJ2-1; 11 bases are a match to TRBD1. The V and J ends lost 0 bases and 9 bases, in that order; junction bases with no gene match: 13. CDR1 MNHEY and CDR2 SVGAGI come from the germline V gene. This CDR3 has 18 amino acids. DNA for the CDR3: TGTGCCAGCAGTTACTCAACACCCGGGACAGGGGGTATAGGTGAGCAGTTCTTC. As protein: CASSYSTPGTGGIGEQFF.

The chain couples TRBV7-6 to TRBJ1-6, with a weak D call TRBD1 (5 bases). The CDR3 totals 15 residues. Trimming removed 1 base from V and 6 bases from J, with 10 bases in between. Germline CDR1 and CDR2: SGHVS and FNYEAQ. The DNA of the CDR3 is TGTGCCAGCAGCTTAGGAGGAGGGACTAATTCACCCCTCCACTTT. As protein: CASSLGGGTNSPLHF.

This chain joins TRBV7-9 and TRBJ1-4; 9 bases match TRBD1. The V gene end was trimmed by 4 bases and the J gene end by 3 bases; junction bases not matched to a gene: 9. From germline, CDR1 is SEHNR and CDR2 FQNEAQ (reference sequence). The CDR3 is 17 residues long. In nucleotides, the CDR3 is TGTGCCAGCAGCTCCACAGGGGGCGGATTAGCTAATGAAAAACTGTTTTTT. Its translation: CASSSTGGGLANEKLFF.